This entry lists 22 T cell receptor beta chains sequenced from one sample in a study of T cells in Graves' hyperthyroidism and ophthalmopathy. Amplification targeted TCR beta CDR3 regions from RNA transcripts. RT-PCR in the first round (using the HTBI primer set) targeted the TCR CDR3. TCRdb reanalysed the multiplex PCR reads using MiXCR and keeps one entry per CDR3 protein. The table records 530,000 or so distinct CDR3 sequences, roughly 46% of them present only once. Sequenced input: peripheral blood or thyroid tissue (not recorded which). Receptors originate from a young woman with Graves' hyperthyroidism.

The V gene is TRBV14, the J gene TRBJ1-1, with D perhaps TRBD1 (6 bases). Germline-derived CDR1 and CDR2 are SGHDN and FVKESK. The CDR3 is made up of 14 amino acids. Deletions cut 4 bases from V and 8 bases from J, with 17 bases between. DNA of the CDR3: TGTGCCAGCAGCCCCCGCGGCAGGGGCTTAGAAGCTTTCTTT. This gives the protein CASSPRGRGLEAFF. The variable domain in full, completed from reference TRBV14 and TRBJ1-1, reads EAGVTQFPSHSVIEKGQTVTLRCDPISGHDNLYWYRRVMGKEIKFLLHFVKESKQDESGMPNNRFLAERTGGTYSTLKVQPAELEDSGVYFCASSPRGRGLEAFFGQGTRLTVV.

As for this clonotype: This could be a read error, since a much larger clone is one nucleotide away. The chain carries TRBV6-2 or TRBV6-3 and TRBJ2-6; D might be TRBD1 or TRBD2, each matching 5 bases. The CDR3 loop spans 17 amino acids. Germline assignment: CDR1 MNHEY and CDR2 SVGEGT. The CDR3 is CASSYLIAGDGANALTF. The CDR3 nucleotides are TGTGCCAGCAGTTACCTCATAGCAGGCGACGGGGCCAACGCCCTGACTTTC.

This clonotype was counted at least ten times. In nucleotides, the CDR3 is TGTGCCAGCAGCCTGCAAGCGGGTAGCTCCTACGAGCAGTACTTC. Its translation: CASSLQAGSSYEQYF. This sequence joins TRBV5-4 and TRBJ2-7, with a possible D match to TRBD2 (6 bases). CDR1 and CDR2 from the germline V gene are SGHNT and YYREEE (reference sequence). V was cut by 4 bases and J by 0 bases, with 14 bases left in between. CDR3 length: 15 residues.

Details on this clonotype: Possible read error: a much larger clone is one base away. V is TRBV15 and J is TRBJ1-2; TRBD1 might be the D (5 bases). CDR3 length: 13 amino acids. V lost 5 bases, J lost 8 bases, and 15 bases lay in between. From germline, CDR1 is LNHNV and CDR2 YYDKDF (reference sequence). In DNA, the CDR3 is TGTGCCACCAGCCTAAGAGAGGGGTTGGGCTACACCTTC. Translation: CATSLREGLGYTF.

This clonotype has just a few counts. The gene calls are TRBV2 and TRBJ2-7; D may correspond to TRBD1 or TRBD2 (7 bases each). CDR3 length: 13 amino acids. The germline V gene encodes CDR1 SNHLY and CDR2 FYNNEI. Trimming stripped 8 bases from V and 5 bases from J, with 16 bases between. CDR3 in amino acids: CASLAQGRDEQYF. CDR3 coding DNA: TGTGCCAGCCTCGCACAGGGGAGGGACGAGCAGTACTTC.

As regards this clonotype: The junction departs from germline at one end; a sequencing error may be responsible. The V gene is TRBV19, the J gene TRBJ2-5; 8 bases agree with TRBD2. Germline V lookup: CDR1 LNHDA, CDR2 SQIVND (reference sequence). The CDR3 sequence is 13 residues long. The CDR3: CASSIRGGETQYF. The DNA for the CDR3 is TGTGCCAGCAGTATCCGGGGGGGAGAGACCCAGTACTTC.

This chain uses TRBV7-2 with TRBJ2-6; D gene ambiguous. Deletions cut 0 bases from V and 12 bases from J, with 6 bases between. In germline, CDR1 is SGHTA, CDR2 FQGNSA. The CDR3 covers 12 residues. The CDR3 DNA sequence: TGTGCCAGCAGCTTAGCGACCGCCGTCCTGACTTTC. Its protein product is CASSLATAVLTF.

This clonotype was seen once. The CDR3 region is CASSLSGTGMGDGYTF. The CDR3 DNA follows: TGTGCCAGCAGCTTATCCGGGACAGGGATGGGGGATGGCTACACCTTC. The J gene is TRBJ1-2, the V gene TRBV13; TRBD1 aligns across 9 bases. V gave up 2 bases and J gave up 6 bases; unmatched junction bases: 10. The CDR3 is 16 amino acids. Looked up from germline, CDR1 is PRHDT and CDR2 is FYEKMQ (reference sequence).

This clonotype was seen repeatedly, ten times or more. The J gene is TRBJ2-2, the V gene TRBV12-3 or TRBV12-4; 8 bases are a match to TRBD2. Trimming cost V 5 bases and J 7 bases; bases outside gene matches: 9. CDR3 length equals 15 residues. Here the CDR3 reads CASSPGTRPGGELFF. The CDR3 bases are TGTGCCAGCAGTCCCGGGACTAGACCGGGCGGGGAGCTGTTTTTT.

This chain links TRBV2 with TRBJ2-3; 12 bases are shared with TRBD2. The CDR3 totals 16 residues. From germline, CDR1 is SNHLY and CDR2 FYNNEI. Trimming at V came to 4 bases and at J to 2 bases, leaving 4 bases not matched to a gene. The CDR3 DNA sequence: TGTGCCAGCAGTGTTGGACTAGCGGGAAACACAGATACGCAGTATTTT. This gives the protein CASSVGLAGNTDTQYF.

This clonotype has ten or more counts. This chain links TRBV7-9 with TRBJ2-7; 9 bases align to TRBD2. Germline V CDR1 and CDR2: SEHNR, FQNEAQ (reference sequence). V was pared by 6 bases and J by 5 bases, with 11 bases of the junction left unmatched. CDR3 size: 15 residues. The CDR3 spells CASRKVLAGTDEQYF. The CDR3 DNA is TGTGCCAGCAGGAAGGTCCTAGCGGGAACGGACGAGCAGTACTTC.

The rearrangement uses TRBV3-1 and TRBJ1-1, with 8 bases aligning to TRBD1. CDR1 is LGHDT and CDR2 is YNNKEL in the germline V gene (reference sequence). There are 15 residues in the CDR3. Trimming at V came to 0 bases and at J to 5 bases, leaving 5 bases not matched to a gene. The CDR3 reads CASSQENRGRTEAFF. CDR3 in DNA: TGTGCCAGCAGCCAAGAAAACAGGGGGAGAACTGAAGCTTTCTTT.

This clonotype was found many times. This rearrangement joins TRBV7-6 to TRBJ1-2, with 8 positions matching TRBD1. Germline V gives CDR1 SGHVS, CDR2 FNYEAQ. The CDR3 length is 15 residues. With 0 bases clipped from V and 4 bases from J, the junction kept 4 bases outside the gene matches. The CDR3 DNA sequence: TGTGCCAGCAGCTTAGCGACAGGGGTGGGCTATGGCTACACCTTC. It translates to CASSLATGVGYGYTF.

This clonotype was observed many times. The chain carries TRBV7-8 and TRBJ1-2, with TRBD1 matching 8 bases. Germline V CDR1 and CDR2: SGHVS, FQNEAQ. The CDR3 is 15 residues long. Trimming took 4 bases from V and 3 from J; bases not matched to a gene: 7. CDR3 sequence reads: CASSSGTGLDYGYTF. The CDR3 DNA reads TGTGCCAGCAGCTCCGGGACAGGACTGGACTATGGCTACACCTTC.

This clonotype was counted a single time. V gene TRBV29-1 combines with J gene TRBJ1-1; 9 bases fit TRBD1. The germline CDR1 and CDR2 sequences are SQVTM and ANQGSEA. The CDR3 is 14 amino acids. The V segment lost 7 bases and the J segment 5 bases; nucleotides outside the gene matches: 11. The CDR3 spells CSARQGGAGTEAFF. CDR3 in DNA: TGCAGCGCTAGACAGGGGGGCGCCGGGACTGAAGCTTTCTTT.

Ten or more counts support this clonotype. CDR3 protein: CASSSEMGGGELFF. The CDR3 bases are TGTGCCAGCAGTTCCGAAATGGGGGGCGGGGAGCTGTTTTTT. The chain links TRBV12-3 or TRBV12-4 to TRBJ2-2, with D tentatively TRBD2 (6 bases). Between the trimmed V and J ends, which lost 4 bases and 7 bases, there was a span of 13 bases. CDR3 size: 14 residues.

CDR3 in amino acids: CTIVERGNTGELFF. The CDR3 region has the DNA TGCACCATCGTGGAACGGGGGAACACCGGGGAGCTGTTTTTT. The rearrangement joins TRBV20-1 to TRBJ2-2; tentatively, D is TRBD2 (5 bases). The CDR3 is 14 residues long. Germline V gene lookup returns CDR1 DFQATT and CDR2 SNEGSKA (reference sequence).

This clonotype appeared many times. This rearrangement joins TRBV7-2 to TRBJ2-7; tentatively, D is TRBD2 (6 bases). CDR1 is SGHTA and CDR2 is FQGNSA in the germline V gene. Trimming took off 4 bases at V and 0 bases at J, with 13 bases between the two ends. The CDR3 runs 15 residues. CDR3 protein: CASSWVAESSYEQYF. The CDR3 bases are TGTGCCAGCAGCTGGGTAGCGGAGAGCTCCTACGAGCAGTACTTC.

A few counts support this clonotype. J is TRBJ2-5 and V is TRBV6-5; 8 nucleotides align to TRBD2. This CDR3 spans 14 amino acids. Germline CDR1 reads MNHEY; CDR2 reads SVGAGI. V lost 6 bases, J lost 5 bases, and 8 bases stayed unmatched. The CDR3 bases are TGTGCCAGCAGATTGGCGGGAGGAGGGGAGACCCAGTACTTC. This translates into CASRLAGGGETQYF.

This clonotype was observed many times. The V gene is TRBV6-5, the J gene TRBJ1-1, with 11 positions matching TRBD1. There are 16 residues in the CDR3. Germline CDR1 reads MNHEY; CDR2 reads SVGAGI. J gave up 4 bases and V 6 bases, and 10 bases lay outside the gene matches. The CDR3 here is CASRHGTGGMVTEAFF. The CDR3 nucleotides are TGTGCCAGCAGACATGGGACAGGGGGGATGGTCACTGAAGCTTTCTTT.

This clonotype occurred many times. This chain joins TRBV2 and TRBJ2-7; D gene unclear. Germline assignment: CDR1 SNHLY and CDR2 FYNNEI. The CDR3 sequence is 12 residues long. Trimming cost V 4 bases and J 3 bases, with 7 bases left between them. CDR3 nucleotide sequence: TGTGCCAGCAGTGTGGAATTCTACGAGCAGTACTTC. Translating gives CASSVEFYEQYF.

In its sample, this clonotype was seen many times. The chain has TRBV7-2 and TRBJ1-4, with no clear D. Germline V lookup: CDR1 SGHTA, CDR2 FQGNSA. V gave up 5 bases and J gave up 8 bases, with 18 bases separating them. The CDR3 length is 15 residues. The CDR3, as DNA: TGTGCCAGCAGCGATACCGGGATCGGAGGCGAAAAACTGTTTTTT. Amino acid sequence: CASSDTGIGGEKLFF.